This TCR beta chain was recovered during a study of T-cell memory formation after mild COVID-19 (dated by TCRdb to 2020 to 2023). The study in broad terms: TCR sequence clusters from the two donors were found to be largely donor specific. T-cell clones expanding and contracting after mild COVID-19 in two donors were tracked by longitudinal TCRalpha and TCRbeta repertoire sequencing. The cohort was made up of two young adult volunteers, one female and one male, who were previously healthy. The full study reports these points: Clones contracting from day 15 to 85 had balanced CD4/CD8 phenotypes, while a second wave expanding from day 15 to 37 was biased towards CD4+. The detection of some responding clones in pre-infection memory suggests that pre-existing cross-reactive memory T cells joined the SARS-CoV-2 response. Contracting CD4+ clones were found mainly in CM and EM memory subsets, while CD8+ clones were enriched in EMRA. SARS-CoV-2 specificity was not confirmed for the second-wave clones peaking on day 37. The study covered only two mild cases, and larger cohorts including severe cases with pre-infection samples were considered necessary.

Data came from an Illumina NovaSeq 6000. cDNA libraries for TCRalpha and TCRbeta were prepared by 5'RACE using constant-segment primers, with sample barcodes and unique molecular identifiers added. Trizol reagent was used to extract RNA from every sample. Libraries were amplified in two PCR steps, with a second sample barcode and Illumina TruSeq adapters added in the second step. Sequencing of libraries was performed on an Illumina NovaSeq with 2 x 150 bp paired-end reads. In the paper's pipeline: With migec v1.2.7, reads were demultiplexed and then collapsed into UMI-guided consensus sequences. Using mixcr v2.1.11, the UMI consensuses were aligned to TRA and TRB V and J templates and assembled into clonotypes. A clonotype was counted as expanded or contracted only if both edgeR and NoisET called the change significant, with noise models trained on biological replicates. For edgeR calls, the cutoffs were a false discovery rate-adjusted p below 0.01 and a log2 fold-change threshold of 1. As an exploratory analysis of dynamics, PCA with hierarchical clustering was applied to max-normalized trajectories of the 1000 most abundant clonotypes. Separately sequenced CD4+ and CD8+ repertoires were used to assign a CD4 or CD8 phenotype to each responding clone. The public sequencing data were trimmed at Q25 with fastp and processed into clonotypes with MiXCR by TCRdb, which kept only in-frame beta chains. Duplicate CDR3 protein sequences are folded into a single record with the most common DNA and genes. The V and J calls, along with clone size, are taken from TCRdb and not from the paper's own processing. The sample table records around 400,000 distinct CDR3 sequences; approximately 25% of these occur just once. In total, the top ten clones hold around 8.1% of the sample.

Reading the germline V gene gives CDR1 KGHDR and CDR2 SFDVKD. Cut back by 1 base and 10 bases, the V and J ends lie 9 bases apart. The CDR3 spans 12 residues, from the cysteine through the phenylalanine. The CDR3 DNA has 36 bases and is translated from base 1. The table lists this clonotype with a few counts. The antigen this receptor binds is unknown. No clone much larger than this one lies a single base away; base qualities are absent. Ficoll-Paque density gradient centrifugation was the method used to isolate PBMCs. The sequenced sample was PBMCs or a T cell subset sorted from them (not recorded which). The V and J genes are TRBV24-1 and TRBJ1-1, with an unclear D gene assignment. This receptor was taken from an adult woman who had mild COVID-19 (a few samples of this study predate the infection). The sample titles of this study are shuffled in the database, so cell type and time point are left out; the donor was told from shared clones. The DNA sequence is as follows: TGTGCCACCAGTGATTTATCAAGCCCAGCTTTCTTT. Its coded protein is CATSDLSSPAFF.